This T cell receptor (beta chain) was found in a study of T cell responses to AZD1222 COVID-19 vaccine. This CDR3 has 16 residues. V gave up 4 bases and J gave up 2 bases, with 14 bases separating them. Second-dose groups at about 4 or about 12 weeks were pooled. Measured with immunoSEQ multiplex PCR; TCRdb has only the in-frame clones, and not every one. The data contain roughly 110,000 clones, roughly 88% of them singletons. The sequenced sample was peripheral blood, obtained 28 days after the second AZD1222 dose. The receptor was isolated from an adult who received the AZD1222 COVID-19 vaccine. The gene calls are TRBV6-7 and TRBJ2-2; weak D call: TRBD1 (5 bases). TRBV6-7 is placed among ORFs of uncertain function. The CDR3 DNA reads TGTGCCAGCAGTTTAGGGGTGGGGTGTAACACCGGGGAGCTGTTTTTT. The encoded protein is CASSLGVGCNTGELFF.